The sequence of this TCR beta chain was determined in a study of blood T cell repertoires in COVID-19. Across the study: Material from acute and convalescent COVID-19 was sourced from the United States, Italy and Spain.

Assay: immunoSEQ multiplex PCR; the TCRdb copy retains only in-frame clones and omits some. Among 150,000 or so clones listed, 75% to 95% were seen once. The V end lost 8 bases, the J end lost 0 bases, and 11 bases lay between the germline ends. The V gene's germline CDR1 is SQVTM and CDR2 ANQGSEA. There are 13 residues in the CDR3. Source material: peripheral blood. This chain links TRBV29-1 with TRBJ2-1; D is uncertain. This TCR came from a man aged 50 to 59 with acute or convalescent COVID-19. The CDR3 reads CSTTASSYNEQFF. CDR3 DNA: TGCAGCACGACTGCCAGCTCCTACAATGAGCAGTTCTTC.